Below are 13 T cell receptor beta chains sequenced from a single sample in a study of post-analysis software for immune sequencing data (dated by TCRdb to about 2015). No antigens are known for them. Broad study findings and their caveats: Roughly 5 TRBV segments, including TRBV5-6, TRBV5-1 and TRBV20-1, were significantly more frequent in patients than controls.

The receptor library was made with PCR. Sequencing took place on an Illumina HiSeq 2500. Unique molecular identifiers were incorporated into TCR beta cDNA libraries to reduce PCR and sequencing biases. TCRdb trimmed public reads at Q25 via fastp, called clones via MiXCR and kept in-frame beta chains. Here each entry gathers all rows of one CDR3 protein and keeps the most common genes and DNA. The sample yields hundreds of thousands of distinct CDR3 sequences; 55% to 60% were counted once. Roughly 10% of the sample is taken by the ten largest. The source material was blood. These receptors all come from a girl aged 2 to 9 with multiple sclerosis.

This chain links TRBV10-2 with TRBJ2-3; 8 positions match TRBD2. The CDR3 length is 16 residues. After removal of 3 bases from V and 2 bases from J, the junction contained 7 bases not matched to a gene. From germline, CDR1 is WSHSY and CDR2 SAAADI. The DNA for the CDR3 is TGCGCCAGCAGTGATTATAGCGGGGACTACACAGATACGCAGTATTTT. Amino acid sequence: CASSDYSGDYTDTQYF.

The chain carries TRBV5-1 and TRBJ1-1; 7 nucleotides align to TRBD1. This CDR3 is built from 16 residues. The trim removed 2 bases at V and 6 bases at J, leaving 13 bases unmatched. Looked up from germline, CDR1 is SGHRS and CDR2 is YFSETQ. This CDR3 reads CASSLIGAGGEAEAFF. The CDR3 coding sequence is TGCGCCAGCAGCTTAATTGGTGCAGGGGGTGAAGCTGAAGCTTTCTTT.

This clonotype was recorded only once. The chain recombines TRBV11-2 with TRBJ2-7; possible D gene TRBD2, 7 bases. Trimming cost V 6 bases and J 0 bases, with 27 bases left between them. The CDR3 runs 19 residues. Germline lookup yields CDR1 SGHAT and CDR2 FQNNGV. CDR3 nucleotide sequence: TGTGCCAGCAGAGATCAGAGGGGGTTTCCCGGGGGGAGCTCCTACGAGCAGTACTTC. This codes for CASRDQRGFPGGSSYEQYF.

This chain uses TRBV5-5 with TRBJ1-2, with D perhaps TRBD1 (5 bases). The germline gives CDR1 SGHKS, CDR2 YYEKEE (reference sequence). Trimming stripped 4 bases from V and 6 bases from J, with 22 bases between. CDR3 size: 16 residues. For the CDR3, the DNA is TGTGCCAGCAGCCAAGCTACAGGAGGAGCGGACGATGGCTACACCTTC. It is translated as CASSQATGGADDGYTF.

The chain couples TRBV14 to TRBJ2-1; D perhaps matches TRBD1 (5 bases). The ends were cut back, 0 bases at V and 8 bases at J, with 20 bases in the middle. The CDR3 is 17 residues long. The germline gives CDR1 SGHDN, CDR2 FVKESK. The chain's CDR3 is CASSQDPRLSEGDEQFF. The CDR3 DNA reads TGTGCCAGCAGCCAAGATCCGCGGCTAAGCGAAGGGGATGAGCAGTTCTTC.

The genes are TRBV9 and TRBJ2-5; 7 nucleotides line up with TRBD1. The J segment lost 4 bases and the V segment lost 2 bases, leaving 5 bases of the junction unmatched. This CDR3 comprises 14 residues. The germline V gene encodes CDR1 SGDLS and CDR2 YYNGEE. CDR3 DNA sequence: TGTGCCAGCAGCGTCGGGACAGAACCAGAGACCCAGTACTTC. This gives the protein CASSVGTEPETQYF.

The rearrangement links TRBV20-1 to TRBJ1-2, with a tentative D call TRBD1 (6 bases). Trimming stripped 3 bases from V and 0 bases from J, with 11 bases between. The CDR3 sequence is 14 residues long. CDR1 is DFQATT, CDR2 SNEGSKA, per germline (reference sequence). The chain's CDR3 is CSARATGPNYGYTF. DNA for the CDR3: TGCAGTGCTAGGGCGACAGGACCTAACTATGGCTACACCTTC.

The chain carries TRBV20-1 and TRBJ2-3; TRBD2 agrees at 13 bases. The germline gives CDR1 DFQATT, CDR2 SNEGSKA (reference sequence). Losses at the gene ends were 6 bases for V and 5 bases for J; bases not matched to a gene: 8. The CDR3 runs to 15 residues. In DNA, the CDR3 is TGCAGTGCGGGCACTAGCGGGGGGGCCAGAGATACGCAGTATTTT. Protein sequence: CSAGTSGGARDTQYF.

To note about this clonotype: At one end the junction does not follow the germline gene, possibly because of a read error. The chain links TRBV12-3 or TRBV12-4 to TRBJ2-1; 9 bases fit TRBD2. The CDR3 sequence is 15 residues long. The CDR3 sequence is CASSLAGRGYNEQFF. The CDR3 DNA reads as TGTGCCAGCAGTCTAGCGGGACGCGGCTACAATGAGCAGTTCTTC.

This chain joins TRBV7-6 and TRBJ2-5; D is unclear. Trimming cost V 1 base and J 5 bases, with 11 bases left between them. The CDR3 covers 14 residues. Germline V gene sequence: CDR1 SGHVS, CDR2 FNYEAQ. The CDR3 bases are TGTGCCAGCAGCTTAGTGTCTCCTCCCGAGACCCAGTACTTC. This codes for CASSLVSPPETQYF.

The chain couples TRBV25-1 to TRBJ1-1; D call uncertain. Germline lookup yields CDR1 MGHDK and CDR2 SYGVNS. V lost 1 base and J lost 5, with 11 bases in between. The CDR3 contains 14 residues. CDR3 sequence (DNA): TGTGCCAGCAGTGAATTAGCGCCGGGAACTGAAGCTTTCTTT. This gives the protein CASSELAPGTEAFF.

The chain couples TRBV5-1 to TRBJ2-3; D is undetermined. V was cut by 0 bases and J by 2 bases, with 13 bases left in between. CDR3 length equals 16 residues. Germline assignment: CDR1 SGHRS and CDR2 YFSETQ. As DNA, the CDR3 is TGCGCCAGCAGCTTGGAAGCTGGAACAGACACAGATACGCAGTATTTT. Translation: CASSLEAGTDTDTQYF.

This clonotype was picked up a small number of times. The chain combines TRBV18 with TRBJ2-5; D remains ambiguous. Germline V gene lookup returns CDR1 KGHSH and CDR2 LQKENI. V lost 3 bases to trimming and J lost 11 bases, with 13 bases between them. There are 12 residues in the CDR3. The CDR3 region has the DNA TGTGCCAGCTCACCTTTGCTTGGTGAGCAGTACTTC. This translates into CASSPLLGEQYF.